The 9 T cell receptor beta chains in this list originate from one sample, sequenced in a study of cytomegalovirus exposure and HLA in healthy donors. The PCR was carried out with 60 Vbeta primers and 13 Jbeta primers. Clones were sequenced by immunoSEQ multiplex PCR, and TCRdb holds only the in-frame ones, with some missing. In the table there are about 150,000 clones, around 75% of which are singletons. The sample taken for sequencing was PBMCs. The receptors come from a woman aged 40-49 years in good health and CMV-seronegative.

The V call is TRBV19, the J call TRBJ1-2; no clear D. Germline V gene sequence: CDR1 LNHDA, CDR2 SQIVND (reference sequence). Trimming removed 5 bases from V and 5 bases from J, with 12 bases in between. CDR3 length: 13 amino acids. This chain's CDR3 is CASSPVRGYGYTF. The CDR3 nucleotides read TGTGCCAGTAGTCCGGTCCGGGGATATGGCTACACCTTC.

The gene calls are TRBV6-1 and TRBJ2-7, with TRBD1 matching over 7 bases. The CDR3 sequence is 16 residues long. V lost 1 base to trimming and J lost 9 bases; unmatched junction nucleotides: 15. The V gene's germline CDR1 is MNHNS and CDR2 SASEGT. The CDR3 region is CASSEGRLLGGVVQYF. The CDR3 DNA follows: TGTGCCAGCAGTGAAGGTCGTCTTTTAGGGGGCGTCGTGCAGTACTTC.

This clone was counted a few times. CDR3 DNA sequence: TGTGCCAGCAGCACTAGAGAGCTAACCTACGAGCAGTACTTC. Protein: CASSTRELTYEQYF. V usage is TRBV6-1 and J usage is TRBJ2-7; weak D call: TRBD2 (5 bases). V was pared by 6 bases and J by 2 bases, with 14 bases between. This CDR3 comprises 14 residues. The germline V gene has CDR1 MNHNS and CDR2 SASEGT.

The chain combines TRBV19 with TRBJ1-1; a possible D gene is TRBD1 (5 bases). From germline, CDR1 is LNHDA and CDR2 SQIVND (reference sequence). CDR3 size: 12 residues. Trimming left V 10 bases short and J 1 base short, with 10 bases between. CDR3 sequence (DNA): TGTGCCACTAATCAGGGGAACACTGAAGCTTTCTTT. Amino acids: CATNQGNTEAFF.

This rearrangement joins TRBV29-1 to TRBJ2-1, with 9 bases aligning to TRBD2. This CDR3 region has 15 residues. Germline values: CDR1 SQVTM, CDR2 ANQGSEA. With 3 bases clipped from V and 3 bases from J, the junction kept 6 bases outside the gene matches. The CDR3 region has the DNA TGCAGCGTTGACGGGGCGGGGGGGCTCTACAATGAGCAGTTCTTC. It specifies CSVDGAGGLYNEQFF.

This clone was observed a handful of times. The V gene is TRBV28, the J gene TRBJ2-7; TRBD1 matches at 10 bases. Germline CDR1 reads MDHEN; CDR2 reads SYDVKM. V shed 6 bases, J shed 5 bases, and the junction held 10 bases outside the gene matches. The CDR3 contains 15 residues. The CDR3 sequence: CASSPGQGDRDEQYF. CDR3 nucleotides: TGTGCCAGCAGCCCCGGACAGGGGGATAGGGACGAGCAGTACTTC.

The chain is built from TRBV6-1 and TRBJ1-2, with D unclear. Per germline, CDR1 MNHNS and CDR2 SASEGT. CDR3 length equals 15 residues. V gave up 4 bases and J gave up 2 bases, with 14 bases separating them. CDR3 residues: CASSGDEGMNYGYTF. In DNA form, the CDR3 reads TGTGCCAGCAGTGGAGATGAGGGAATGAACTATGGCTACACCTTC.

This clone was seen a handful of times. The J gene is TRBJ2-7, the V gene TRBV6-5; no reliable D call. With 5 bases removed from V and 5 bases from J, the gap between germline ends came to 10 bases. The germline V gene has CDR1 MNHEY and CDR2 SVGAGI. The CDR3 has 12 residues. As DNA, the CDR3 is TGTGCCAGCAGTACACCGCCAAACGAGCAGTACTTC. This sequence encodes CASSTPPNEQYF.

This clone has more than one count but fewer than ten. The CDR3 here is CASSSYVGEVGYTF. The CDR3 nucleotides read TGTGCCAGCAGCTCCTATGTAGGAGAGGTCGGCTACACCTTC. This sequence joins TRBV7-8 and TRBJ1-2; no firm D call. Deletions cut 4 bases from V and 8 bases from J, with 17 bases between. The CDR3 is 14 residues long. Germline V gene lookup returns CDR1 SGHVS and CDR2 FQNEAQ. The whole variable domain, filled in from reference TRBV7-8 and TRBJ1-2, reads GAGVSQSPRYKVAKRGQDVALRCDPISGHVSLFWYQQALGQGPEFLTYFQNEAQLDKSGLPSDRFFAERPEGSVSTLKIQRTQQEDSAVYLCASSSYVGEVGYTFGSGTRLTVV.